The next 12 T cell receptor beta chains were all read from a single sample in a study of blood T cell repertoires in COVID-19. The data were produced by immunoSEQ multiplex PCR, yet TCRdb's version contains in-frame clones alone and is incomplete. The sample consists of approximately 300,000 clones, 86% of them appearing once. Material for sequencing was peripheral blood. These receptors were taken from a woman aged 45-60 years with acute or convalescent COVID-19.

This clone appeared a single time. V and J are TRBV5-3 and TRBJ2-2; D unclear. TRBV5-3 is an ORF, with its function uncertain. The CDR3 is 14 amino acids. Trimming cost V 0 bases and J 5 bases, with 8 bases left between them. Written as DNA, the CDR3 is TGTGCCAGAAGCTTGGGAGGCTTAACCGGGGAGCTGTTTTTT. This codes for CARSLGGLTGELFF.

This clone was counted between two and nine times. The rearrangement links TRBV27 to TRBJ1-1; D possibly corresponds to TRBD1 (6 bases). The length of the CDR3 is 17 residues. Germline CDR1 reads MNHEY; CDR2 reads SMNVEV (reference sequence). V lost 3 bases to trimming and J lost 5 bases, with 22 bases between them. CDR3 loop: CASSFRSAGAPRTEAFF. In DNA, the CDR3 is TGTGCCAGCAGTTTTCGGTCGGCAGGGGCCCCGAGAACTGAAGCTTTCTTT.

The V gene is TRBV7-3, the J gene TRBJ2-1; D remains unclear. Trimming stripped 5 bases from V and 2 bases from J, with 10 bases between. The germline CDR1 and CDR2 sequences are SGHTA and FQGTGA. The CDR3 spans 14 residues. DNA for the CDR3: TGTGCCAGCAGCCCTCTTGGAGCCTACAATGAGCAGTTCTTC. Its protein is CASSPLGAYNEQFF. Using reference TRBV7-3 and TRBJ2-1 for the parts outside the CDR3, the full variable domain is GAGVSQTPSNKVTEKGKYVELRCDPISGHTALYWYRQSLGQGPEFLIYFQGTGAADDSGLPNDRFFAVRPEGSVSTLKIQRTERGDSAVYLCASSPLGAYNEQFFGPGTRLTVL.

This sequence joins TRBV7-2 and TRBJ1-2, with 9 positions matching TRBD1. The CDR3 extends over 17 amino acids. With V trimmed by 1 base and J by 1 base, 7 bases remained unmatched. Germline CDR1 reads SGHTA; CDR2 reads FQGNSA. The CDR3 here is CASSLDPQGAVNYGYTF. The CDR3 DNA follows: TGTGCCAGCAGCTTAGACCCACAGGGGGCCGTTAACTATGGCTACACCTTC.

This clone was detected once. The chain is built from TRBV2 and TRBJ1-3; D remains unclear. The CDR3 has 14 residues. Germline V lookup: CDR1 SNHLY, CDR2 FYNNEI. Trimming shortened V by 4 bases and J by 3 bases, and 10 bases separated the two germline ends. CDR3 DNA: TGTGCCAGCAGTGCCGCGGATGGTGGAAACACCATATATTTT. This sequence encodes CASSAADGGNTIYF.

The chain joins TRBV11-2 to TRBJ2-1; 7 bases align to TRBD2. Germline CDR1 is SGHAT and CDR2 is FQNNGV. The CDR3 extends over 15 amino acids. V dropped 1 base and J dropped 4; count of bases not matched to a gene: 4. The CDR3 region is CASSLGGRAYNEQFF. The CDR3 DNA reads as TGTGCCAGCAGCTTAGGTGGGAGGGCGTACAATGAGCAGTTCTTC.

The chain has TRBV7-2 and TRBJ2-7, with 9 bases fitting TRBD1. Germline CDR1 SGHTA, CDR2 FQGNSA. Unmatched junction bases numbered 1, after V lost 1 base and J lost 0 bases. The CDR3 consists of 15 residues. CDR3 DNA sequence: TGTGCCAGCAGCTTAGGGACAGGGGCCTCCTACGAGCAGTACTTC. It codes for CASSLGTGASYEQYF.

V is TRBV7-2 and J is TRBJ1-3, with D maybe TRBD1 (6 bases). The V gene's germline CDR1 is SGHTA and CDR2 FQGNSA. The CDR3 is 17 residues long. V lost 5 bases, J lost 0 bases, and 17 bases lay in between. The CDR3 loop is CASSTTLRGASGNTIYF. The CDR3 DNA is TGTGCCAGCAGCACCACCCTTCGGGGGGCCTCTGGAAACACCATATATTTT.

This clone occurred a few times. The chain uses TRBV6-5 and TRBJ2-1; TRBD2 is a possible D gene (6 bases). This CDR3 spans 15 amino acids. CDR1 MNHEY and CDR2 SVGAGI come from the germline V gene. Trimming left V 8 bases short and J 0 bases short, with 14 bases between. The CDR3 protein is CASSPRGSSYNEQFF. The CDR3 coding sequence is TGTGCCAGCTCCCCGCGGGGAAGCTCCTACAATGAGCAGTTCTTC.

The chain employs TRBV29-1 and TRBJ2-5, with TRBD2 matching 13 bases. The CDR3 has 15 amino acids. Trimming at V came to 4 bases and at J to 5 bases, leaving 7 bases not matched to a gene. Germline-derived CDR1 and CDR2 are SQVTM and ANQGSEA. The CDR3 nucleotides read TGCAGCGTTGTACTAGCGGGAGGGTATTGGGAGACCCAGTACTTC. It is translated as CSVVLAGGYWETQYF.

V usage is TRBV27 and J usage is TRBJ2-3; 8 nucleotides line up with TRBD2. The trim removed 3 bases at V and 4 bases at J, leaving 3 bases unmatched. This CDR3 is built from 14 residues. The germline V gene encodes CDR1 MNHEY and CDR2 SMNVEV (reference sequence). The CDR3 DNA reads TGTGCCAGCAGTTTCGGGACTAGGGCAGATACGCAGTATTTT. The encoded protein is CASSFGTRADTQYF.

This sequence joins TRBV30 and TRBJ2-5; a weak D match, TRBD1 (5 bases). CDR3 length: 13 amino acids. Trimming pared 2 bases from V and 1 base from J, leaving 8 bases between. Germline CDR1 is GTSNPN and CDR2 is SVGIG (reference sequence). The CDR3 nucleotides read TGTGCCTGGAGTCCGACAGCCCAAGAGACCCAGTACTTC. The encoded protein is CAWSPTAQETQYF.